A selection of T cell receptor beta chains follows, all from one sample in a study of blood T cell repertoires in COVID-19. Clones were sequenced by immunoSEQ multiplex PCR, and TCRdb holds only the in-frame ones, with some missing. The sample carries around 160,000 clones, roughly four fifths recorded once. The source material was peripheral blood. The receptors were gathered from a human donor with acute or convalescent COVID-19. The donor label of this sample is uncertain. The CDR3 runs from the conserved cysteine through the conserved F or W. A D gene is named only where the DNA matches it firmly. Clone size is given for some rows only: seen once, a few or many times, or a class if the clone is expanded.

d_call,v_call,clone_size,j_call,cdr3_nt,cdr3_aa
-,TRBV2,-,TRBJ1-5,TGTGCCAGCAGTGTGCGGCAGAGCAATCAGCCCCAGCATTTT,CASSVRQSNQPQHF
TRBD1,TRBV4-1,-,TRBJ1-1,TGCGCCAGCAGCCAAAGACAGGGTGGCCCTGAAGCTTTCTTT,CASSQRQGGPEAFF
TRBD1,TRBV7-6,-,TRBJ1-6,TGTGCCAGCAGCGCAAACAGGGGTGCTAATTCACCCCTCCACTTT,CASSANRGANSPLHF
TRBD1,TRBV20-1,few,TRBJ1-1,TGCAGTGCTAGTGGGTACAGGGGGCTGACTGAAGCTTTCTTT,CSASGYRGLTEAFF
TRBD1,TRBV4-1,-,TRBJ1-2,TGCGCCAGCAGCCAAGTGCCGGGACAGCTGAGGGGCTACACCTTC,CASSQVPGQLRGYTF
-,TRBV21-1,-,TRBJ2-7,TGTGCCAGCAGCAAATCAGGGGCCTCCGCCGAGCAGTACTTC,CASSKSGASAEQYF
-,TRBV7-3,-,TRBJ1-3,TGTGCCAGCAGCTTACTCGGGTACTCTGGAAACACCATATATTTT,CASSLLGYSGNTIYF
TRBD1,TRBV30,once,TRBJ1-2,TGTGCCTGGAGTACCGTGACAGGGCTCCATGGCTACACCTTC,CAWSTVTGLHGYTF
-,TRBV25-1,-,TRBJ2-3,TGTGCCAGCAGTAGCTCCCGACTAGATGGTCTCACAGATACGCAGTATTTT,CASSSSRLDGLTDTQYF
-,TRBV24-1,-,TRBJ1-2,TGTGCCACCAGTGATCGGGGGGCGATAGGCTACACCTTC,CATSDRGAIGYTF
TRBD1,TRBV13,-,TRBJ2-3,TGTGCCAGCAGCCCAGGGACAGGGATAAGCACAGATACGCAGTATTTT,CASSPGTGISTDTQYF
-,TRBV6-5,-,TRBJ2-2,TGTGCCAGCAGTCGGGACACCTTAACCGGGGAGCTGTTTTTT,CASSRDTLTGELFF
-,TRBV5-5,-,TRBJ2-1,TGTGCCAGCAGCTTGGACGGGGTTTACAATGAGCAGTTCTTC,CASSLDGVYNEQFF
-,TRBV19,few,TRBJ1-5,TGTGCCAGTACGACTTTTGGTTTGCAGCCCCAGCATTTT,CASTTFGLQPQHF
TRBD2,TRBV5-1,-,TRBJ2-7,TGCGCCAGCAGCCTTACTAGCGGGGGAACCTACGAGCAGTACTTC,CASSLTSGGTYEQYF
TRBD1,TRBV19,-,TRBJ2-1,TGTGCCAGTAGTCCCGGGGACAGGGGCTGGGGTAATGAGCAGTTCTTC,CASSPGDRGWGNEQFF
TRBD1,TRBV12-3/TRBV12-4,-,TRBJ1-1,TGTGCCAGCACCCTCGGGACAGCTGAAGCTTTCTTT,CASTLGTAEAFF
-,TRBV3-1/TRBV3-2,-,TRBJ2-1,TGTGCCAGCAGCTTCCTCCATGAGCAGTTCTTC,CASSFLHEQFF
-,TRBV6-1,-,TRBJ1-5,TGTGCCAGCAGTGAAGCGCTTCGTGGGGCAGTAGGGCGGCAGCCCCAGCATTTT,CASSEALRGAVGRQPQHF
-,TRBV7-9,-,TRBJ1-1,TGTGCCAGCAGCCGACAGACTGAAGCTTTCTTT,CASSRQTEAFF
TRBD1,TRBV27,once,TRBJ2-3,TGTGCCAGCAGCGGGACAGGAGGCACAGATACGCAGTATTTT,CASSGTGGTDTQYF
-,TRBV5-4,-,TRBJ2-1,TGTGCCAGCAGCTTGGAGGGAGGGGGAGTTTACAATGAGCAGTTCTTC,CASSLEGGGVYNEQFF
TRBD1,TRBV4-2,-,TRBJ1-1,TGTGCCAGCAGCCTAGGGGGCGGCGGCACTGAAGCTTTCTTT,CASSLGGGGTEAFF
-,TRBV3-1/TRBV3-2,-,TRBJ1-4,TGTGCCAGCAGCCAAGTAGATGAAAAACTGTTTTTT,CASSQVDEKLFF
-,TRBV5-5,-,TRBJ2-5,TGTGCCAGCAGCTTGCTTGAGACCCAGTACTTC,CASSLLETQYF
TRBD1,TRBV2,-,TRBJ1-1,TGTGCCAGCAGTTATATGGGACAGGGGAACACTGAAGCTTTCTTT,CASSYMGQGNTEAFF
TRBD1,TRBV10-2,-,TRBJ1-1,TGCGCCAGCAGTGTGGACAGGGGACGAAGGGAAGCTTTCTTT,CASSVDRGRREAFF
-,TRBV4-1,-,TRBJ2-7,TGCGCCAGCAGCCAGGCGGACAGAATCTACGAGCAGTACTTC,CASSQADRIYEQYF
-,TRBV20-1,-,TRBJ1-2,TGCAGTGCTAGTCTGGCAGATGCTAACTATGGCTACACCTTC,CSASLADANYGYTF
-,TRBV3-1/TRBV3-2,-,TRBJ1-1,TGTGCCAGCAGCCCTCGTCCCTCTGAAGCTTTCTTT,CASSPRPSEAFF
-,TRBV20-1,-,TRBJ1-2,TGCATTAGACATTTTTACTATGGCTACACCTTC,CIRHFYYGYTF
-,TRBV7-9,few,TRBJ2-6,TGTGCCAGCAGCCAGACAGGTCTAGGGGAATCGGCCAACGTCCTGACTTTC,CASSQTGLGESANVLTF
TRBD2,TRBV9,-,TRBJ2-7,TGTGCCAGCAGCTTGGGACTAGCGTTTTCCTACGAGCAGTACTTC,CASSLGLAFSYEQYF
TRBD1,TRBV5-1,-,TRBJ1-6,TGCGCCAGCAGCCCCGGGACAGGGAATTCACCCCTCCACTTT,CASSPGTGNSPLHF
TRBD1,TRBV6-5,-,TRBJ1-1,TGTGCCAGCAACCCGACAGGGCCGGTCACTGAAGCTTTCTTT,CASNPTGPVTEAFF
-,TRBV7-9,-,TRBJ1-1,TGTGCCAGCAGCCTCCGGACAGAATCAAACACTGAAGCTTTCTTT,CASSLRTESNTEAFF
TRBD2,TRBV5-1,-,TRBJ2-7,TGCGCCAGCAGGCCGGGACTAGCGGAAAACGAGCAGTACTTC,CASRPGLAENEQYF
-,TRBV18,-,TRBJ1-1,TGTGCCAGCTCACGACGGAGTGAGGACACTGAAGCTTTCTTT,CASSRRSEDTEAFF
-,TRBV12-3/TRBV12-4,-,TRBJ1-2,TGTGCCAGCAGTTTGAGCAGGCTCTATGGCTACACCTTC,CASSLSRLYGYTF
TRBD1,TRBV20-1,-,TRBJ2-2,TGCAGTGCTAGTTCGGACAGGGGAAACACCGGGGAGCTGTTTTTT,CSASSDRGNTGELFF
-,TRBV18,-,TRBJ2-1,TGTGCCAGCTCACGTCCTGACTTAAATCGGGGCAATGAGCAGTTCTTC,CASSRPDLNRGNEQFF
-,TRBV12-3/TRBV12-4,-,TRBJ1-1,TGTGCCAGCGGCCTAGCGGGGGCGGTTGAAGCTTTCTTT,CASGLAGAVEAFF
-,TRBV12-3/TRBV12-4,-,TRBJ1-2,TGTGCCATCCGGCAGGGGTTTTCTGGCTACACCTTC,CAIRQGFSGYTF
TRBD1,TRBV19,-,TRBJ1-5,TGTGCCAGTAGAGGGGGACAGGGGGCCTTCAATCAGCCCCAGCATTTT,CASRGGQGAFNQPQHF
-,TRBV11-2,few,TRBJ2-3,TGTGCCAGCAGCTCAGGTCGTGTTGCTGTTAGCACAGATACGCAGTATTTT,CASSSGRVAVSTDTQYF
TRBD2,TRBV3-1/TRBV3-2,-,TRBJ2-5,TGTGCCAGCTCCTGGACTAGCTGGGAGACCCAGTACTTC,CASSWTSWETQYF
TRBD1,TRBV12-5,-,TRBJ1-5,TGTGCTAGTGGTTTGGGACAGGGAAATCAGCCCCAGCATTTT,CASGLGQGNQPQHF